The clone carrying this T cell receptor (beta chain) showed up many times. The sequence runs out 3 residues before the end of the CDR3; the remainder is reconstructed from the germline J gene. The sample comes from a study of T cell clonality in common variable immunodeficiency. Germline values: CDR1 SEHNR, CDR2 FQNEAQ (reference sequence). The CDR3 extends over 15 amino acids. V shed 2 bases and J shed 3 bases, with 14 bases lying between them. Produced via immunoSEQ multiplex PCR; TCRdb's table is partial and in-frame only. There are some 53,000 clones in the sample, none observed a single time. Source material: peripheral blood mononuclear cells. V usage is TRBV7-9 and J usage is TRBJ2-7; the D gene is possibly TRBD1 (5 bases). The clonotype comes from a person aged 18-70 years in good health. This CDR3 is CASSLHSGSIYEQYF. CDR3 DNA (partial): TGTGCCAGCAGCTTACATTCAGGGTCAATCTACGAG.